This TCR beta chain was captured in a study of neoadjuvant nivolumab and ipilimumab in lung cancer. The table came from immunoSEQ multiplex PCR; TCRdb's copy has only in-frame clones and leaves some out. The table has about 17,000 clones, approximately 76% seen once. About this clone: Its antigen remains unknown.

Findings and caveats of the study: Blood richness before therapy tracked richness in tumors resected after neoadjuvant therapy.

Trimming cost V 0 bases and J 3 bases; bases outside gene matches: 6. This CDR3 comprises 16 residues. The sequencing here drew on tumor tissue, taken after neoadjuvant nivolumab, alone or with ipilimumab, at or shortly before surgery. The V call is TRBV5-3, the J call TRBJ2-7; TRBD2 agrees at 10 bases. TRBV5-3 is annotated as an ORF whose role is uncertain. The clonotype was recovered from an adult with non-small cell lung cancer. CDR3 protein: CARSLALVAGGYEQYF. The CDR3 coding sequence is TGTGCCAGAAGCTTGGCCTTGGTAGCGGGGGGCTACGAGCAGTACTTC.